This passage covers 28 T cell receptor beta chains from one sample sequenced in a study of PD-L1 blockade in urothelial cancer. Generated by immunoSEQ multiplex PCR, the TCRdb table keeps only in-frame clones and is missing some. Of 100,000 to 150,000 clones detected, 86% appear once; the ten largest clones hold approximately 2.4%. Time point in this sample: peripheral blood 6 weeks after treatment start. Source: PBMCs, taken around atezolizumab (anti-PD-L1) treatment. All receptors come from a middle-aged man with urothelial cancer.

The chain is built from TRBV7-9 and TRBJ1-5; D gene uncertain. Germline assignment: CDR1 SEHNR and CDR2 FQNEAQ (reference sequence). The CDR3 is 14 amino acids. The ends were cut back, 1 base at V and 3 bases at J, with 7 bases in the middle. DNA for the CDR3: TGTGCCAGCAGCTTAGGCGGGGTCAATCAGCCCCAGCATTTT. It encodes CASSLGGVNQPQHF.

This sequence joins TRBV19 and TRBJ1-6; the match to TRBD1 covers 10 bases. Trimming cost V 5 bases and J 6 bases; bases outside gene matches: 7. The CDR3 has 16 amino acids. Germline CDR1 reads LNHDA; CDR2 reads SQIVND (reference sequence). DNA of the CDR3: TGTGCCAGTAGTGTCCGGGACAGGGGTTTTAATTCACCCCTCCACTTT. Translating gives CASSVRDRGFNSPLHF.

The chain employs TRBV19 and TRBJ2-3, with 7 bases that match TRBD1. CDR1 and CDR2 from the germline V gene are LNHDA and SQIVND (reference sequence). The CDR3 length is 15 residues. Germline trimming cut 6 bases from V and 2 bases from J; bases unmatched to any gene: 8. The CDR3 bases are TGTGCCAGTAGACCGGGACAGAGCACCACAGATACGCAGTATTTT. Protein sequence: CASRPGQSTTDTQYF.

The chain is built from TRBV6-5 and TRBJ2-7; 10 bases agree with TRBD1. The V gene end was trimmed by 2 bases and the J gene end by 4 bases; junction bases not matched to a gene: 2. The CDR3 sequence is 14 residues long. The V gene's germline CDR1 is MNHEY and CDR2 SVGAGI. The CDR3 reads CASSYRTGGYEQYF. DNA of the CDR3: TGTGCCAGCAGTTACCGGACAGGGGGATACGAGCAGTACTTC.

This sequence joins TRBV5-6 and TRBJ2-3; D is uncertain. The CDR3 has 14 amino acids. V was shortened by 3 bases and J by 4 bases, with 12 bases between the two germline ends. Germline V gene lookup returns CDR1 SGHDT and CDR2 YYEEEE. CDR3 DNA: TGTGCCAGCAGCTCGAGGCCCCAGTCAGATACGCAGTATTTT. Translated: CASSSRPQSDTQYF. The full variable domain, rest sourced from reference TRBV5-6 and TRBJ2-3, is DAGVTQSPTHLIKTRGQQVTLRCSPKSGHDTVSWYQQALGQGPQFIFQYYEEEERQRGNFPDRFSGHQFPNYSSELNVNALLLGDSALYLCASSSRPQSDTQYFGPGTRLTVL.

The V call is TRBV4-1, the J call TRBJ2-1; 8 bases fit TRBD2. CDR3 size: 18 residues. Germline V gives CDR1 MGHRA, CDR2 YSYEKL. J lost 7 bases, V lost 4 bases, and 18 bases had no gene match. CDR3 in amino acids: CASSRSPAREGVGNEQFF. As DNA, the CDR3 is TGCGCCAGCAGCCGCTCACCGGCCCGGGAGGGGGTGGGAAATGAGCAGTTCTTC.

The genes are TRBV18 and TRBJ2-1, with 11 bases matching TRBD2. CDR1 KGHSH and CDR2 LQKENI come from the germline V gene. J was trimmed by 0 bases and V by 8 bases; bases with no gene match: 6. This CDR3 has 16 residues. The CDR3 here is CASARLAGSSYNEQFF. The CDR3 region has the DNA TGTGCCAGCGCCCGACTAGCGGGAAGCTCCTACAATGAGCAGTTCTTC.

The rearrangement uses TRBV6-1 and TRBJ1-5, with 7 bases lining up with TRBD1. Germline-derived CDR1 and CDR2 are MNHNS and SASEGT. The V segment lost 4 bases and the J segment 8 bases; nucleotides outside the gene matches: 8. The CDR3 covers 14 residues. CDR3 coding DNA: TGTGCCAGCAGTGTCGGAGGGGGCCCTAAGCCCCAGCATTTT. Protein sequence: CASSVGGGPKPQHF.

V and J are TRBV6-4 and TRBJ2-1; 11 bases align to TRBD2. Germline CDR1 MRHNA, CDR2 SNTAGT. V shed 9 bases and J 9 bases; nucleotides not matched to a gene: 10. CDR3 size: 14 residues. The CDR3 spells CASSSTSGSGEQFF. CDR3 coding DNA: TGTGCCAGTAGTTCTACTAGCGGGAGTGGTGAGCAGTTCTTC.

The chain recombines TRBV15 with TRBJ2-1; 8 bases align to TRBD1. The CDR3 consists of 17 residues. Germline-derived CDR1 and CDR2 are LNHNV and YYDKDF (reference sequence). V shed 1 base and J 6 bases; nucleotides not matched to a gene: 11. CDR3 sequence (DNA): TGTGCCACCAGCAGAGGACTTATGGACAGGGAGGTCAATGAGCAGTTCTTC. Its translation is CATSRGLMDREVNEQFF.

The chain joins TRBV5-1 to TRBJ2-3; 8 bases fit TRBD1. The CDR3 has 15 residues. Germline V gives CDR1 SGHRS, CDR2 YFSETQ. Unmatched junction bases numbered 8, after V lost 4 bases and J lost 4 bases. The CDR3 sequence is CASSPPSGGADTQYF. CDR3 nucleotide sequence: TGCGCCAGCAGCCCGCCCTCAGGGGGCGCAGATACGCAGTATTTT. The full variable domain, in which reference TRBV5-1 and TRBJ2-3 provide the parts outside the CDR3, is KAGVTQTPRYLIKTRGQQVTLSCSPISGHRSVSWYQQTPGQGLQFLFEYFSETQRNKGNFPGRFSGRQFSNSRSEMNVSTLELGDSALYLCASSPPSGGADTQYFGPGTRLTVL.

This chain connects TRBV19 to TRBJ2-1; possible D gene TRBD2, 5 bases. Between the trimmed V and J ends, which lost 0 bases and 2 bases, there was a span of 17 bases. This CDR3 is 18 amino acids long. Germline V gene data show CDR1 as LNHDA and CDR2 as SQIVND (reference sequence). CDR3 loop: CASSIDIMRVEPYNEQFF. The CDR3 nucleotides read TGTGCCAGTAGTATAGATATTATGAGGGTCGAACCCTACAATGAGCAGTTCTTC. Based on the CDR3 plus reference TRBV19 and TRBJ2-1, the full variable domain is DGGITQSPKYLFRKEGQNVTLSCEQNLNHDAMYWYRQDPGQGLRLIYYSQIVNDFQKGDIAEGYSVSREKKESFPLTVTSAQKNPTAFYLCASSIDIMRVEPYNEQFFGPGTRLTVL.

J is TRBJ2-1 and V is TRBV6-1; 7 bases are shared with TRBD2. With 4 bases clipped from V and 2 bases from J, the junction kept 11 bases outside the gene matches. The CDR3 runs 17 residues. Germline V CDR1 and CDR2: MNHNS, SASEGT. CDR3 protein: CASSARSSGDPYNEQFF. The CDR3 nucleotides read TGTGCCAGCAGTGCCCGGTCTAGCGGAGACCCCTACAATGAGCAGTTCTTC.

The CDR3 DNA is TGTGCCACCAGCAGAGGGGGTGGGGGGGAAAACTATGGCTACACCTTC. Encoded protein: CATSRGGGGENYGYTF. This chain joins TRBV15 and TRBJ1-2; D perhaps matches TRBD1 (5 bases). The CDR3 has 16 amino acids. The V end lost 1 base, the J end lost 2 bases, and 14 bases lay between the germline ends. CDR1 and CDR2 (germline): LNHNV, YYDKDF (reference sequence).

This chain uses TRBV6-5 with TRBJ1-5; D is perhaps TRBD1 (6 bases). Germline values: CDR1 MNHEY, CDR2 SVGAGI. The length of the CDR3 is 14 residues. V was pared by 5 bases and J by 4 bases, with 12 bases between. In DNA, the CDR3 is TGTGCCAGCAGTCAAAGGGACAAAAATCAGCCCCAGCATTTT. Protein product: CASSQRDKNQPQHF.

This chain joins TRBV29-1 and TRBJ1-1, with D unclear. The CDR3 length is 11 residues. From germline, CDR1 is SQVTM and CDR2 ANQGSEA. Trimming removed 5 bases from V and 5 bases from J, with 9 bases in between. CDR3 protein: CSVPRETEAFF. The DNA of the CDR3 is TGCAGCGTTCCCCGGGAAACTGAAGCTTTCTTT.

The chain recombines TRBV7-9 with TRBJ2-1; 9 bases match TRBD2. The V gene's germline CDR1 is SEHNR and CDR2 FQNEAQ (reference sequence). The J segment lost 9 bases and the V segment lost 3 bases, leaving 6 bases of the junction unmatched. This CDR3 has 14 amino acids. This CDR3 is CASSFSGSLVEQFF. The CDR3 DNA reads TGTGCCAGCAGCTTTAGCGGGAGTCTTGTTGAGCAGTTCTTC.

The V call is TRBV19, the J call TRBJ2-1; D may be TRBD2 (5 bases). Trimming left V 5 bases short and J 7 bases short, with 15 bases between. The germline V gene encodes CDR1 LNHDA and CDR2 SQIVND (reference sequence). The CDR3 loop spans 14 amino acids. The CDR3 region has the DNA TGTGCCAGTAGTGGGTTCGGACTCGGGAATGAGCAGTTCTTC. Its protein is CASSGFGLGNEQFF.

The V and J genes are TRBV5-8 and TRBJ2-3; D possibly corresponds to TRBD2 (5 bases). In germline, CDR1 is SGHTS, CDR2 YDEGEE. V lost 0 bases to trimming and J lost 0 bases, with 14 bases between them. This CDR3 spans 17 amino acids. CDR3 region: CASSLVVASQSTDTQYF. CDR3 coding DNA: TGTGCCAGCAGCTTGGTTGTTGCTAGCCAGAGCACAGATACGCAGTATTTT.

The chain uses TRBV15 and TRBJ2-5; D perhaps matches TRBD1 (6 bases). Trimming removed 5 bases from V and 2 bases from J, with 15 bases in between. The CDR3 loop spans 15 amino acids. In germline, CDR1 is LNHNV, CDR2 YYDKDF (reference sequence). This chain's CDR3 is CATSPRTGKQETQYF. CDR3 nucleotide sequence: TGTGCCACCAGCCCCCGAACAGGGAAGCAAGAGACCCAGTACTTC.

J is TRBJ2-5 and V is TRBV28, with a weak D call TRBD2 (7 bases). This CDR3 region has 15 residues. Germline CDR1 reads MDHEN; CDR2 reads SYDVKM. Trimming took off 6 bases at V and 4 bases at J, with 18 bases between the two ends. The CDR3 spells CASRTRGEGGETQYF. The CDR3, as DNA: TGTGCCAGCAGAACGAGGGGGGAGGGGGGAGAGACCCAGTACTTC.

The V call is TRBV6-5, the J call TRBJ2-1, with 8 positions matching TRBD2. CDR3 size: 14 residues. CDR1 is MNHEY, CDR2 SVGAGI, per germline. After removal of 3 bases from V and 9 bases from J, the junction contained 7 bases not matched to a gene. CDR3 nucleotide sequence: TGTGCCAGCAGTTATTTCGGGGGGGTGGCTGAGCAGTTCTTC. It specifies CASSYFGGVAEQFF.

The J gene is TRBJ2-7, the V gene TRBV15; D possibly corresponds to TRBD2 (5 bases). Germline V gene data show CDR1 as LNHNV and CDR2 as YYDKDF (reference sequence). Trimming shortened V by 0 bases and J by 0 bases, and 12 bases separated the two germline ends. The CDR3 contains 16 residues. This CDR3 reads CATSRDTGIVSYEQYF. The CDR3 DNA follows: TGTGCCACCAGCAGAGATACCGGGATCGTCTCCTACGAGCAGTACTTC.

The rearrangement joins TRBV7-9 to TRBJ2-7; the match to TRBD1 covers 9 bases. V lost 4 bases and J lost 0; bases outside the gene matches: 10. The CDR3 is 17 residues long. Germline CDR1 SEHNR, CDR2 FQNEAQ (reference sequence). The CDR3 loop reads CASSSPPGQGSSYEQYF. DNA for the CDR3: TGTGCCAGCAGCTCACCCCCGGGACAGGGAAGCTCCTACGAGCAGTACTTC.

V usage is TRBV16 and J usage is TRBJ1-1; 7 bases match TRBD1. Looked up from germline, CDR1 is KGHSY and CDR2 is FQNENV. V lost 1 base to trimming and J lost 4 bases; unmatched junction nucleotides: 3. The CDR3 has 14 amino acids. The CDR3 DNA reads TGTGCCAGCAGCCAATTATCAGGGGGCACTGAAGCTTTCTTT. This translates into CASSQLSGGTEAFF.

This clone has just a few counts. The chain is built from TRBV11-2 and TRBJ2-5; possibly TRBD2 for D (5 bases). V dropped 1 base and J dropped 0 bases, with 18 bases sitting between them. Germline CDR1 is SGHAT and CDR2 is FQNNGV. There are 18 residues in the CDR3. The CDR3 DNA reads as TGTGCCAGCAGCTTAGCTATACCATTCACAGCGGACCAAGAGACCCAGTACTTC. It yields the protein CASSLAIPFTADQETQYF. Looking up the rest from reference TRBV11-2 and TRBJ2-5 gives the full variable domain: EAGVAQSPRYKIIEKRQSVAFWCNPISGHATLYWYQQILGQGPKLLIQFQNNGVVDDSQLPKDRFSAERLKGVDSTLKIQPAKLEDSAVYLCASSLAIPFTADQETQYFGPGTRLLVL.

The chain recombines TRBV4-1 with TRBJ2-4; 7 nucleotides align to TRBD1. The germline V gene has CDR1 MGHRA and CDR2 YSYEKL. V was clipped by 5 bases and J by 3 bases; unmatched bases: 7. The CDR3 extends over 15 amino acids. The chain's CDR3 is CASSYNRGDKNIQYF. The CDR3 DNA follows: TGCGCCAGCAGCTACAACAGGGGCGACAAAAACATTCAGTACTTC.

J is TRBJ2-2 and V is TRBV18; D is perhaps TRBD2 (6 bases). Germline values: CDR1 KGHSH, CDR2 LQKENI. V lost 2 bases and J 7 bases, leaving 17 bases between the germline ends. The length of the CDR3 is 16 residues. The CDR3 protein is CASSPVLTRQRGELFF. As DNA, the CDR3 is TGTGCCAGCTCACCAGTACTGACTAGGCAACGCGGGGAGCTGTTTTTT.